Listed here is a single T cell receptor beta chain. Treatment in this sample: about 20 received Ad26.COV2.S at low or high dose, single or two shots; a few received placebo; per-sample allocation not given. On day 63 after the first injection, vaccine and placebo recipients gave samples. Boston hosted the donor, who was an adult aged 18-55 years. Assay used: immunoSEQ multiplex PCR; TCRdb lists only in-frame clones, some missing. The sample carries about 400,000 clones, 80% to 90% recorded once. This entry belongs to a study of Ad26.COV2.S vaccination and SARS-CoV-2 variants. Study background: By the intramuscular route, Ad26.COV2.S was given once, or twice 56 days apart.

The CDR3 runs to 14 residues. The TCR originated in a person aged 18-60 years who received the Ad26.COV2.S COVID-19 vaccine or a placebo. The sample was peripheral blood, taken in a trial of Ad26.COV2.S vaccine versus placebo. This chain links TRBV1 with TRBJ2-1; the D call of TRBD2 is as the table states it, not checked on the DNA. TRBV1 is a pseudogene. CDR3 sequence reads: CTSRREGVKDEQFF. The CDR3 DNA sequence: TGCACCAGCCGGCGGGAGGGGGTAAAGGATGAGCAGTTCTTC.